The next 18 T cell receptor beta chains were all read from a single sample in a study of blood T cell repertoires in COVID-19. Sequenced by immunoSEQ multiplex PCR; TCRdb stores in-frame clones only, minus some. The profile shows approximately 200,000 clones, 86% of them singletons. Sample: PBMCs or T cells enriched from blood (not recorded which). These receptors were collected from a woman aged 25-40 years who had recovered from COVID-19.

This clone was observed a few times. This chain uses TRBV11-2 with TRBJ2-2; D is perhaps TRBD2 (5 bases). Germline CDR1 SGHAT, CDR2 FQNNGV. V lost 3 bases, J lost 7 bases, and 15 bases lay in between. This CDR3 has 15 residues. The chain's CDR3 is CASSFNRGVGGELFF. CDR3 DNA: TGTGCCAGCAGCTTTAATCGGGGAGTGGGCGGGGAGCTGTTTTTT.

The gene calls are TRBV28 and TRBJ1-4; 7 bases are a match to TRBD1. The CDR3 contains 16 residues. Germline loops: CDR1 MDHEN, CDR2 SYDVKM. V was clipped by 4 bases and J by 4 bases; unmatched bases: 9. CDR3 amino acids: CASSSPDRALNEKLFF. DNA for the CDR3: TGTGCCAGCAGTTCCCCTGACAGGGCCCTTAATGAAAAACTGTTTTTT.

The V call is TRBV15, the J call TRBJ1-2, with a tentative D call TRBD1 (5 bases). With 0 bases removed from V and 8 bases from J, the gap between germline ends came to 13 bases. The germline V gene has CDR1 LNHNV and CDR2 YYDKDF (reference sequence). This CDR3 has 14 amino acids. The CDR3 sequence is CATSRDSGIGGYTF. The CDR3 bases are TGTGCCACCAGCAGAGATTCAGGGATAGGAGGCTACACCTTC.

The genes are TRBV7-2 and TRBJ1-3, with D tentatively TRBD1 (6 bases). The germline gives CDR1 SGHTA, CDR2 FQGNSA. V lost 2 bases to trimming and J lost 8 bases, with 13 bases between them. The CDR3 totals 14 residues. CDR3 nucleotide sequence: TGTGCCAGCAGCTTACCCGGGACAACCCACACCATATATTTT. As protein: CASSLPGTTHTIYF.

This rearrangement joins TRBV25-1 to TRBJ1-2; D uncertain. V lost 4 bases and J 8 bases, leaving 17 bases between the germline ends. Germline values: CDR1 MGHDK, CDR2 SYGVNS. The CDR3 contains 14 residues. Written as DNA, the CDR3 is TGTGCCAGCAGTGCTGGAGAAATTTCGGGGGGCTACACCTTC. It codes for CASSAGEISGGYTF.

The chain uses TRBV19 and TRBJ2-7; 10 bases are a match to TRBD1. Trimming took 3 bases from V and 4 from J; bases not matched to a gene: 3. Germline CDR1 is LNHDA and CDR2 is SQIVND (reference sequence). The CDR3 has 14 amino acids. The CDR3 loop reads CASSMVDRGYEQYF. In DNA, the CDR3 is TGTGCCAGTAGTATGGTGGACAGGGGGTACGAGCAGTACTTC.

The rearrangement uses TRBV3-1 (or the pseudogene TRBV3-2) and TRBJ2-7; D perhaps matches TRBD1 (5 bases). V lost 2 bases and J 1 base, leaving 12 bases between the germline ends. The CDR3 has 15 amino acids. The germline CDR1 and CDR2 sequences are LGHDT and YNNKEL (reference sequence). The CDR3 sequence is CASSQYSPGSYEQYF. The CDR3 region has the DNA TGTGCCAGCAGCCAATATTCCCCAGGGTCCTACGAGCAGTACTTC.

This rearrangement joins TRBV7-9 to TRBJ1-3; D unclear. Germline lookup yields CDR1 SEHNR and CDR2 FQNEAQ (reference sequence). The CDR3 runs to 17 residues. V was shortened by 2 bases and J by 0 bases, with 14 bases between the two germline ends. In DNA, the CDR3 is TGTGCCAGCAGCTTAAGTCACAGATATAACTCTGGAAACACCATATATTTT. Amino acids: CASSLSHRYNSGNTIYF.

The chain couples TRBV5-4 to TRBJ2-3; possibly TRBD2 for D (6 bases). The CDR3 covers 15 residues. CDR1 SGHNT and CDR2 YYREEE come from the germline V gene (reference sequence). V lost 1 base to trimming and J lost 3 bases, with 12 bases between them. The DNA for the CDR3 is TGTGCCAGCAGCTTGACCGGGAGTGAAACAGATACGCAGTATTTT. Residues: CASSLTGSETDTQYF. The whole variable domain, filled in from reference TRBV5-4 and TRBJ2-3, reads ETGVTQSPTHLIKTRGQQVTLRCSSQSGHNTVSWYQQALGQGPQFIFQYYREEENGRGNFPPRFSGLQFPNYSSELNVNALELDDSALYLCASSLTGSETDTQYFGPGTRLTVL.

The CDR3 DNA sequence: TGTGCCAGCAGTACCGCGGACACCGGGGAGCTGTTTTTT. Protein product: CASSTADTGELFF. The chain links TRBV6-5 to TRBJ2-2; D unclear. This CDR3 contains 13 residues. The V end was cut by 5 bases, the J end by 3 bases, with 7 bases between. The germline V gene encodes CDR1 MNHEY and CDR2 SVGAGI.

The chain couples TRBV19 to TRBJ2-7; the D gene is possibly TRBD1 (6 bases). Trimming removed 5 bases at V and 1 base at J, with 18 bases between. The CDR3 is 16 amino acids. Looked up from germline, CDR1 is LNHDA and CDR2 is SQIVND (reference sequence). The CDR3 loop is CASSRIPGQSSYEQYF. In DNA, the CDR3 is TGTGCCAGTAGTCGCATTCCGGGACAATCGTCCTACGAGCAGTACTTC.

The chain is built from TRBV3-1 (or the pseudogene TRBV3-2) and TRBJ2-5; 8 positions agree with TRBD2. In germline, CDR1 is LGHDT, CDR2 YNNKEL (reference sequence). The CDR3 is 16 residues long. J gave up 5 bases and V 1 base, and 9 bases lay outside the gene matches. The CDR3 coding sequence is TGTGCCAGCAGCCAAGCACGTGCGGGAGGAGGGGAGACCCAGTACTTC. The encoded protein is CASSQARAGGGETQYF.

CDR3 coding DNA: TGTGCCAGCAGCGGACTCAGACAGGGCCTAGATACGCAGTATTTT. Amino acid sequence: CASSGLRQGLDTQYF. The V gene is TRBV6-5, the J gene TRBJ2-3, with 7 bases fitting TRBD1. J lost 5 bases, V lost 6 bases, and 11 bases had no gene match. This CDR3 has 15 residues. Germline CDR1 and CDR2: MNHEY and SVGAGI.

In DNA form, the CDR3 reads TGTGCCAGCAGCGAAACTTCCGGGACTAGCGGATACGAGCAGTACTTC. It yields the protein CASSETSGTSGYEQYF. The chain couples TRBV27 to TRBJ2-7, with 11 bases lining up with TRBD2. The germline V gene encodes CDR1 MNHEY and CDR2 SMNVEV (reference sequence). The V segment lost 6 bases and the J segment 4 bases; nucleotides outside the gene matches: 11. This CDR3 is built from 16 residues.

The chain recombines TRBV6-5 with TRBJ2-7; D may be TRBD2 (6 bases). The V gene lost 1 base and the J gene lost 2 bases, with 12 bases spanning the gap. CDR3 length equals 15 residues. Per germline, CDR1 MNHEY and CDR2 SVGAGI. CDR3 DNA sequence: TGTGCCAGCAGTTACTGGGCGGGACGGGCCTACGAGCAGTACTTC. Translated, it gives CASSYWAGRAYEQYF.

The count of this clone is one. V is TRBV15 and J is TRBJ2-7; tentatively, D is TRBD2 (6 bases). CDR3 size: 17 residues. The germline V gene has CDR1 LNHNV and CDR2 YYDKDF (reference sequence). V lost 1 base to trimming and J lost 2 bases, with 18 bases between them. The CDR3 nucleotides are TGTGCCACCAGCAGAGGGGACTGGGGGTCCTTAACCTACGAGCAGTACTTC. It yields the protein CATSRGDWGSLTYEQYF.

The rearrangement joins TRBV19 to TRBJ1-5; tentative D call: TRBD1 (5 bases). V shed 5 bases and J shed 6 bases, with 17 bases lying between them. CDR3 length: 15 residues. The V gene's germline CDR1 is LNHDA and CDR2 SQIVND (reference sequence). The CDR3 DNA reads TGTGCCAGTAGTTCCGGTCCCGCAGGGTTTCAGCCCCAGCATTTT. Encoded protein: CASSSGPAGFQPQHF.

The chain has TRBV9 and TRBJ2-2, with D maybe TRBD2 (5 bases). V lost 5 bases to trimming and J lost 5 bases, with 13 bases between them. The CDR3 consists of 14 residues. CDR1 is SGDLS, CDR2 YYNGEE, per germline. The CDR3 region is CASSGAPGTGELFF. CDR3 nucleotides: TGTGCCAGCAGTGGTGCCCCGGGGACCGGGGAGCTGTTTTTT.